What follows are 14 T cell receptor beta chains derived from one specimen sequenced in a study of blood T cell repertoires in COVID-19. The protocol was immunoSEQ multiplex PCR, while the TCRdb copy is restricted to in-frame clones and leaves out a portion. The sample has 150,000 to 200,000 clones, roughly 86% seen once; the top ten hold 0.99%. Sequencing was done on a sample of peripheral blood. These receptors came from a man aged 18 to 30 with acute or convalescent COVID-19.

The chain employs TRBV7-2 and TRBJ2-2; 8 bases align to TRBD2. Germline assignment: CDR1 SGHTA and CDR2 FQGNSA. The ends lost 5 bases at V and 4 bases at J; junction bases unmatched: 6. The CDR3 loop spans 15 amino acids. In nucleotides, the CDR3 is TGTGCCAGCAGCCATTTCGCGGGGGGCACCGGGGAGCTGTTTTTT. Translation: CASSHFAGGTGELFF.

This clone was picked up one time. The V and J genes are TRBV7-2 and TRBJ1-1; 7 bases align to TRBD1. With V trimmed by 5 bases and J by 0 bases, 6 bases remained unmatched. Germline V gene sequence: CDR1 SGHTA, CDR2 FQGNSA. The CDR3 extends over 15 amino acids. Here the CDR3 reads CASSGTAVLNTEAFF. The CDR3 bases are TGTGCCAGCAGCGGGACAGCCGTTTTGAACACTGAAGCTTTCTTT.

The chain carries TRBV9 and TRBJ2-3; TRBD2 might be the D (5 bases). The CDR3 length is 12 residues. Germline assignment: CDR1 SGDLS and CDR2 YYNGEE. V was cut by 5 bases and J by 4 bases, with 8 bases left in between. In nucleotides, the CDR3 is TGTGCCAGCAGAGCGGACGCAGATACGCAGTATTTT. It translates to CASRADADTQYF.

The chain combines TRBV6-5 with TRBJ1-2; 10 positions agree with TRBD1. There are 15 residues in the CDR3. Trimming removed 5 bases from V and 7 bases from J; junction bases left unmatched: 10. Germline V gene sequence: CDR1 MNHEY, CDR2 SVGAGI. The CDR3: CASSPSSGTGAGYTF. The CDR3 DNA follows: TGTGCCAGCAGTCCAAGCTCCGGGACAGGGGCTGGCTACACCTTC.

This chain connects TRBV7-9 to TRBJ2-2, with 8 bases fitting TRBD1. This CDR3 has 13 residues. With 3 bases clipped from V and 7 bases from J, the junction kept 1 base outside the gene matches. The germline V gene has CDR1 SEHNR and CDR2 FQNEAQ (reference sequence). The CDR3 region is CASSLTGVGELFF. The CDR3, as DNA: TGTGCCAGCAGCTTGACAGGGGTCGGGGAGCTGTTTTTT.

This chain links TRBV2 with TRBJ1-6; D may be TRBD1 (6 bases). V lost 6 bases and J lost 4, with 13 bases in between. The CDR3 runs to 15 residues. CDR1 is SNHLY and CDR2 is FYNNEI in the germline V gene. The DNA of the CDR3 is TGTGCCAGCAGAGAAAATACAGGGTATAATTCACCCCTCCACTTT. The encoded protein is CASRENTGYNSPLHF.

The rearrangement links TRBV7-8 to TRBJ2-1; D unclear. Per germline, CDR1 SGHVS and CDR2 FQNEAQ. This CDR3 is built from 15 residues. Trimming shortened V by 4 bases and J by 2 bases, and 12 bases separated the two germline ends. The chain's CDR3 is CASSSFRGPYNEQFF. CDR3 in DNA: TGTGCCAGCAGCTCCTTTCGTGGGCCCTACAATGAGCAGTTCTTC.

The rearrangement uses TRBV7-2 and TRBJ2-1; 8 nucleotides match TRBD1. From germline, CDR1 is SGHTA and CDR2 FQGNSA. Trimming cost V 5 bases and J 7 bases; bases outside gene matches: 10. The CDR3 spans 15 residues. The CDR3 protein is CASSVMGRGQNEQFF. DNA for the CDR3: TGTGCCAGCAGCGTCATGGGCAGGGGGCAAAATGAGCAGTTCTTC.

The J gene is TRBJ1-2, the V gene TRBV6-5, with 9 bases identical to TRBD1. Germline V CDR1 and CDR2: MNHEY, SVGAGI. Germline trimming cut 5 bases from V and 7 bases from J; bases unmatched to any gene: 5. The CDR3 is 13 residues long. The CDR3 sequence is CASSPGQGFGYTF. DNA for the CDR3: TGTGCCAGCAGTCCCGGACAGGGGTTTGGCTACACCTTC.

The chain carries TRBV5-1 and TRBJ2-7; 9 nucleotides align to TRBD1. This CDR3 has 14 residues. J gave up 7 bases and V 0 bases, and 5 bases lay outside the gene matches. The germline V gene has CDR1 SGHRS and CDR2 YFSETQ. This CDR3 reads CASSLGQGVIEQYF. The CDR3 bases are TGCGCCAGCAGCTTGGGACAGGGGGTTATTGAGCAGTACTTC.

This rearrangement joins TRBV30 to TRBJ1-1; 7 bases line up with TRBD1. The ends lost 2 bases at V and 0 bases at J; junction bases unmatched: 3. This CDR3 has 14 amino acids. Germline lookup yields CDR1 GTSNPN and CDR2 SVGIG (reference sequence). As DNA, the CDR3 is TGTGCCTGGAGTCGACAGGGCATGAACACTGAAGCTTTCTTT. Its translation is CAWSRQGMNTEAFF.

This clone came up a few times. V usage is TRBV30 and J usage is TRBJ1-2; 7 nucleotides line up with TRBD1. CDR3 length equals 13 residues. Germline lookup yields CDR1 GTSNPN and CDR2 SVGIG (reference sequence). J was trimmed by 7 bases and V by 3 bases; bases with no gene match: 8. CDR3 in amino acids: CAWSPGGGFGYTF. The CDR3 DNA follows: TGTGCCTGGAGCCCTGGAGGGGGCTTTGGCTACACCTTC. The full variable domain, its missing parts supplied by reference TRBV30 and TRBJ1-2, is SQTIHQWPATLVQPVGSPLSLECTVEGTSNPNLYWYRQAAGRGLQLLFYSVGIGQISSEVPQNLSASRPQDRQFILSSKKLLLSDSGFYLCAWSPGGGFGYTFGSGTRLTVV.

This clone was seen only a few times. The chain carries TRBV5-1 and TRBJ2-1; 7 nucleotides align to TRBD1. Germline lookup yields CDR1 SGHRS and CDR2 YFSETQ. V was pared by 4 bases and J by 3 bases, with 10 bases of the junction left unmatched. The CDR3 length is 16 residues. The chain's CDR3 is CASSLRQGRDYNEQFF. For the CDR3, the DNA is TGCGCCAGCAGCCTAAGACAGGGAAGGGACTACAATGAGCAGTTCTTC.

This chain uses TRBV5-5 with TRBJ1-1; D ambiguous. Trimming cost V 4 bases and J 0 bases, with 10 bases left between them. CDR1 SGHKS and CDR2 YYEKEE come from the germline V gene (reference sequence). The CDR3 runs 14 residues. As DNA, the CDR3 is TGTGCCAGCAGCCCTTGGCCCATGAACACTGAAGCTTTCTTT. Residues: CASSPWPMNTEAFF.